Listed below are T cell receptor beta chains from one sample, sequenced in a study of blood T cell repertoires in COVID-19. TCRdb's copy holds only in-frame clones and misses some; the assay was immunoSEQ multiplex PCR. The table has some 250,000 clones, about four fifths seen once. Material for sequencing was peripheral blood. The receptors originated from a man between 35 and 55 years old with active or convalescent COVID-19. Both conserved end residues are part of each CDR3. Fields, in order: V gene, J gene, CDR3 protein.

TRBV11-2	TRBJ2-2	CASSSGSGTPVTGELFF
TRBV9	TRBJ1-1	CASSVEGGQRPNTEAFF
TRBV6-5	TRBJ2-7	CASRSWGDRGYEQYF
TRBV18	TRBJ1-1	CASSPLGGATEAFF
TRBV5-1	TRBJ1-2	CASSLDVSTGWNYGYTF
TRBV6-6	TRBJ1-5	CASSYGERNQPQHF
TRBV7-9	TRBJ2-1	CASSSLSENEQFF
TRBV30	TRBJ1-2	CAWSVSKTGLYGYTF
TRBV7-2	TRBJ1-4	CASSLALGGNGKLFF
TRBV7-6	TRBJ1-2	CASSLTGTGDYGYTF
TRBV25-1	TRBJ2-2	CACTGGAGGELFF
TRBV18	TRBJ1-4	CASSSGTATNEKLFF
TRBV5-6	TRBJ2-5	CASREAGVEETQYF
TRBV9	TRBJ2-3	CASSVGLAAYTDTQYF
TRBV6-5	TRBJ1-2	CASSLGGEYGYTF
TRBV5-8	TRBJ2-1	CASSRKRNAGYNEQFF
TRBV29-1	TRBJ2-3	CSVLTSSGGDTQYF
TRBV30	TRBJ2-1	CAWRQGVYNEQFF
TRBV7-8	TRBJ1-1	CASSLLGGGMNTEAFF
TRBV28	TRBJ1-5	CTTRTGPNQPQHF
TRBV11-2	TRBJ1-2	CASSSTGAGDGYTF
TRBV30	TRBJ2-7	CAWSGGGYEQYF
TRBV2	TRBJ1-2	CASSPLAGGVYGYTF
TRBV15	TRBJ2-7	CATSRDPPSGRGYEQYF
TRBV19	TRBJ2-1	CASRGRTGSSYNEQFF
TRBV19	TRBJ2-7	CASSPGLAGGRSYEQYF
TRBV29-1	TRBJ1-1	CSVVGHFIPNTEAFF
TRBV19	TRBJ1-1	CASKGRQNTEAFF
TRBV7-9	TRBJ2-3	CASSPALVTQYF
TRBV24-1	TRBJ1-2	CATSDSGTGENYGYTF
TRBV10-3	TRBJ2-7	CAISEAGALGEQYF
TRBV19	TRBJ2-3	CASTALAEHTDTQYF
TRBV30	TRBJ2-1	CAWRATSVSNEQFF
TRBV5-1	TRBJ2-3	CASSLRGASGTDTQYF
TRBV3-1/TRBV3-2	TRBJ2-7	CASSQQGYEQYF
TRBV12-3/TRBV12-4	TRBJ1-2	CASSPQGNYGYTF
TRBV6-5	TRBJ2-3	CASSYMGPDTDTQYF
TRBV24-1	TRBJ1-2	CATSDGVGGYTF
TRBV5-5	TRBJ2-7	CASSLFLTYEQYF
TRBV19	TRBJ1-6	CASSLSPASNSPLHF
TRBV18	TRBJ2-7	CASSPFGVGDYEQYF
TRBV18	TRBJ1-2	CASSPSDRGYGYTF